This T cell receptor (beta chain) was recovered during a study of tumor-infiltrating lymphocytes in localized non-small cell lung cancer. CDR1 is MNHEY, CDR2 SMNVEV, per germline (reference sequence). CDR3 size: 13 residues. The ends were cut back, 4 bases at V and 7 bases at J, with 14 bases in the middle. Generated by immunoSEQ multiplex PCR, the TCRdb table keeps only in-frame clones and is missing some. The data show under 15,000 clones, 68% seen once. General study points: Tumors had more T cell infiltration than uninvolved lung, per TCRbeta sequencing and CD3 counts.

Turning to this clone: Its antigen remains unknown.

The TCR comes from a human donor with non-small cell lung cancer. Sequencing was carried out using lung tumor tissue. The chain has TRBV27 and TRBJ2-7; D is undetermined. The CDR3 DNA reads TGTGCCAGCAGTTCCAATTTGGAGCGAGAGCAGTACTTC. Amino acid sequence: CASSSNLEREQYF.